This TCR beta chain is from a study of blood T cells in healthy people across ages. Whole-study results and caveats: Whereas aged donors had fewer naive CD4+ cells, long-lived donors had more of them and higher diversity.

This clonotype was counted between two and nine times. Its target is unknown. Together with a sample-barcoded 5' primer, a J-beta primer mix was included in a second PCR lasting about 7 to 12 cycles. A template-switch adaptor with 12 random nucleotides tagged each cDNA molecule. From the 5' RACE reads, TCRdb called clonotypes with MiXCR, one entry per CDR3 protein. The table records 450,000 to 600,000 distinct CDR3 sequences, about a quarter of them present only once. All donors came from Russia, were Caucasian and healthy, and spanned ages about 6 to 100. This CDR3 spans 18 amino acids. The V end lost 0 bases, the J end lost 5 bases, and 22 bases lay between the germline ends. Germline V gene sequence: CDR1 MNHEY, CDR2 SVGEGT. The same specimen was also included in a second study, on T cells of mothers and their children. That study reports: Over 8 million TCR beta CDR3 reads were obtained from each mother, and several million from each child.

Sequencing was done on a sample of blood. This chain links TRBV6-2 or TRBV6-3 with TRBJ2-5, with D perhaps TRBD1 or TRBD2 (6 bases each). The clonotype was recovered from a boy aged 2 to 10 in good health. The CDR3: CASSYSFSGGGGHETQYF. As DNA, the CDR3 is TGTGCCAGCAGTTACTCCTTTTCGGGCGGAGGGGGTCACGAGACCCAGTACTTC.